Listed here is a single T cell receptor beta chain. As yet, its antigen is unknown. This sample was taken from a study of T cell repertoires in aging, cancer and after chemotherapy. Turning to the study itself: Donors were grouped into six age bands spanning 30 or younger through 70 or older. Patients with glioblastoma brain tumors were sampled before and after temozolomide-based therapy. Study-level results: Compared with age-matched healthy donors, untreated hematological or solid cancer patients showed higher blood TCR clonality.

Peripheral blood genomic DNA, not sorted cells or RNA, was the template. V lost 0 bases, J lost 3 bases, and 2 bases stayed unmatched. The CDR3 contains 14 residues. Per germline, CDR1 MNHEY and CDR2 SVGAGI. TRB rearrangements spanning V, D and J were amplified using mixed TRB-A/B primers. MiXCR, applied by TCRdb to the multiplex PCR reads, yields one record per CDR3 protein. The repertoire holds roughly 6,400 distinct CDR3 sequences, with 53% as singletons. The source is a human donor with a solid tumor. This chain uses TRBV6-5 with TRBJ2-7, with 7 bases that match TRBD1. Input material: blood. This CDR3 reads CASSYSGTVYEQYF. CDR3 nucleotide sequence: TGTGCCAGCAGTTACTCAGGGACAGTCTACGAGCAGTACTTC.